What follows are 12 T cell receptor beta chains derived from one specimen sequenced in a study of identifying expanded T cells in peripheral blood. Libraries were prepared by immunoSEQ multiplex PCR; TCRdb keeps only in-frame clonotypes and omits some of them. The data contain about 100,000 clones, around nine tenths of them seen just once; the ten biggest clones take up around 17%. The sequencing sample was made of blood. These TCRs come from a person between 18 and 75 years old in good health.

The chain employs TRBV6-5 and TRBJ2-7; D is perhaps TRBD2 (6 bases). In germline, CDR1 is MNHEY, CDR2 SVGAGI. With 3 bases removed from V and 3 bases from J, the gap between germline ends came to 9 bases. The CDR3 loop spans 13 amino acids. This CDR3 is CASSYWGDYEQYF. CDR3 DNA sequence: TGTGCCAGCAGTTATTGGGGGGACTACGAGCAGTACTTC.

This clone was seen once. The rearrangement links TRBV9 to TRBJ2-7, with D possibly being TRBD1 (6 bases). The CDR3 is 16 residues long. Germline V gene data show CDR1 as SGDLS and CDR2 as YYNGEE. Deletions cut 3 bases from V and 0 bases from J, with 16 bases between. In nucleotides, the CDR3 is TGTGCCAGCAGCGCCGCCCAGGGGAACACCTCCTACGAGCAGTACTTC. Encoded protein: CASSAAQGNTSYEQYF. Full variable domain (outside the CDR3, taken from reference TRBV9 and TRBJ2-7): DSGVTQTPKHLITATGQRVTLRCSPRSGDLSVYWYQQSLDQGLQFLIQYYNGEERAKGNILERFSAQQFPDLHSELNLSSLELGDSALYFCASSAAQGNTSYEQYFGPGTRLTVT.

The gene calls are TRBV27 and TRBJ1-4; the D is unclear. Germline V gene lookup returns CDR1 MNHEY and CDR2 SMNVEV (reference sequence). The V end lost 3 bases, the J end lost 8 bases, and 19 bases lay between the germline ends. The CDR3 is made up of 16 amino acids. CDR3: CASSFLRTHEDEKLFF. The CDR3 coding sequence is TGTGCCAGCAGTTTCCTTCGGACCCACGAGGACGAAAAACTGTTTTTT.

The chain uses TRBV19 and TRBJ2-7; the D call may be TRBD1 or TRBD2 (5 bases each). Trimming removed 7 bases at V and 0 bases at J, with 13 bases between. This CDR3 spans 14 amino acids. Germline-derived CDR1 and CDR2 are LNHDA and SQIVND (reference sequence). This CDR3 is CASKRDGHSYEQYF. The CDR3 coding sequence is TGTGCCAGTAAACGGGACGGCCACTCCTACGAGCAGTACTTC.

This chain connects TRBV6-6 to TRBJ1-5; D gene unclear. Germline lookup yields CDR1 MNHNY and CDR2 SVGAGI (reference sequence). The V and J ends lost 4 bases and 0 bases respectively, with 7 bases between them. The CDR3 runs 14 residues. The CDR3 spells CASSSLYSNQPQHF. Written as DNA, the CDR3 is TGTGCCAGCAGTTCCCTCTATAGCAATCAGCCCCAGCATTTT.

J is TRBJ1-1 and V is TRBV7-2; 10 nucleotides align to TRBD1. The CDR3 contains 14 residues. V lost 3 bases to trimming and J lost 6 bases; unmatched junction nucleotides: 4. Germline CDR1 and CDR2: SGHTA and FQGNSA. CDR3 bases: TGTGCCAGCAGCTTGGGACAGGGGAGGCCTGAAGCTTTCTTT. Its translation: CASSLGQGRPEAFF.

CDR3: CASSEVESTSNYGYTF. The CDR3 nucleotides read TGTGCCAGCAGTGAAGTGGAGTCCACGTCTAACTATGGCTACACCTTC. The chain employs TRBV6-1 and TRBJ1-2; D unclear. V was clipped by 1 base and J by 0 bases, with 12 bases between them. The length of the CDR3 is 16 residues. Germline lookup yields CDR1 MNHNS and CDR2 SASEGT.

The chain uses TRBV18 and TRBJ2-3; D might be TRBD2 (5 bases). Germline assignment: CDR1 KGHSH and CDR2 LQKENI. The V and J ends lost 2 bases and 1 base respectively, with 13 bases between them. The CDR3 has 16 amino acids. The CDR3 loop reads CASSPARAVGTDTQYF. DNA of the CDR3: TGTGCCAGCTCACCAGCGAGGGCGGTCGGCACAGATACGCAGTATTTT.

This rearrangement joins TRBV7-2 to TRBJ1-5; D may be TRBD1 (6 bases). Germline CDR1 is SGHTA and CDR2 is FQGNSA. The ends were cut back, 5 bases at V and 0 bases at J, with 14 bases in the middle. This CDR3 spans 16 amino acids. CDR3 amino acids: CASSRTAGYSNQPQHF. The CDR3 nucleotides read TGTGCCAGCAGCCGGACAGCAGGGTATAGCAATCAGCCCCAGCATTTT.

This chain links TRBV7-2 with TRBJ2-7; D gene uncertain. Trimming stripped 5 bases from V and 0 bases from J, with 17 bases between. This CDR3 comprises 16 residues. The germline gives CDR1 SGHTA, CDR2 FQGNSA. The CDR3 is CASSLPSPGASYEQYF. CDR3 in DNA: TGTGCCAGCAGCCTCCCCTCCCCAGGTGCCTCCTACGAGCAGTACTTC.

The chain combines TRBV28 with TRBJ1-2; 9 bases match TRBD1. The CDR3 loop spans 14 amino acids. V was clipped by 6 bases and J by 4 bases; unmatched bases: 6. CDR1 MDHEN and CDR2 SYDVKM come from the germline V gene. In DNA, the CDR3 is TGTGCCAGCAGCTGGCGGGACAGGGTCTATGGCTACACCTTC. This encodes CASSWRDRVYGYTF.

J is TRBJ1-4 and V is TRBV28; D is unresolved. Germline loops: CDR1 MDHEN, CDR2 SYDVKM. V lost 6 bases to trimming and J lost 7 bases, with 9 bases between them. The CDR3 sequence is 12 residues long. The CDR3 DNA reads TGTGCCAGCAGGAACAGTCTTGAAAAACTGTTTTTT. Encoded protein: CASRNSLEKLFF.